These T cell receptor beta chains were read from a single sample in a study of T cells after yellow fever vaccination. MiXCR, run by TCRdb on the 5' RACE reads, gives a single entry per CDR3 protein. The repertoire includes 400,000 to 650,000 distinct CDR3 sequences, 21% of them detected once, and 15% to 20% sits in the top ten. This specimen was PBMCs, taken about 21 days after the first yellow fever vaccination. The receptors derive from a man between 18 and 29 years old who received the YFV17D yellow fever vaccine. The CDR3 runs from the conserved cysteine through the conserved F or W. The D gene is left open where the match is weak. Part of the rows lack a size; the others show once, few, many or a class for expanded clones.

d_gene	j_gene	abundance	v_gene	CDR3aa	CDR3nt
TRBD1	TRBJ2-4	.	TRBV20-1	CSAQRRDRTILAKNIQYF	TGCAGTGCCCAGCGTAGGGACAGGACAATTCTAGCCAAAAACATTCAGTACTTC
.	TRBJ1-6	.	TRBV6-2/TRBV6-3	CASRGTPYNSPLHF	TGTGCCAGCCGGGGCACACCATATAATTCACCCCTCCACTTT
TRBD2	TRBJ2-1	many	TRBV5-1	CASRALWRERRNEQFF	TGCGCCAGCAGGGCCTTGTGGCGGGAGAGGCGGAATGAGCAGTTCTTC
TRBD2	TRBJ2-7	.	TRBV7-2	CASSLARGAGIGEQYF	TGTGCCAGCAGCTTAGCGCGGGGGGCGGGGATCGGGGAGCAGTACTTC
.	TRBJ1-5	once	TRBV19	CASSMDLNQPQHF	TGTGCCAGTAGTATGGACCTTAATCAGCCCCAGCATTTT
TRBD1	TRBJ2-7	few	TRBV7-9	CASSQPDRAVHEQYF	TGTGCCAGCAGCCAACCGGACAGGGCCGTGCACGAGCAGTACTTC
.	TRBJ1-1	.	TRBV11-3	CASSPPMGPAFF	TGTGCCAGCAGCCCTCCTATGGGGCCAGCTTTCTTT
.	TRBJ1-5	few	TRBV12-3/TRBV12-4	CASTMGGSGQPQHF	TGTGCCAGCACCATGGGGGGGTCCGGTCAGCCCCAGCATTTT
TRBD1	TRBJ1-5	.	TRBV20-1	CSARDREGLFNQPQHF	TGCAGTGCCCGGGACAGGGAGGGACTATTCAATCAGCCCCAGCATTTT
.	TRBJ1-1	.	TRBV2	CASGNAGDSTEAFF	TGTGCCAGCGGGAATGCAGGGGATTCGACTGAAGCTTTCTTT
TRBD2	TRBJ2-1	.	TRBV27	CASSLTGLAGHNEQFF	TGTGCCAGCAGTTTAACGGGACTAGCGGGGCATAATGAGCAGTTCTTC
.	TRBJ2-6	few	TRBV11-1	CASSLNVIGAGANVLTF	TGTGCCAGCAGCTTAAATGTAATAGGTGCTGGGGCCAACGTCCTGACTTTC
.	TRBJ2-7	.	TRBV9	CASSPNAATGEQYF	TGTGCCAGCAGCCCAAATGCGGCTACGGGCGAGCAGTACTTC
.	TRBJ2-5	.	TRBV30	CAWSGLGGLETQYF	TGTGCCTGGAGTGGTCTAGGGGGGTTGGAGACCCAGTACTTC